The 5 T cell receptor beta chains reported below all come from one sample, sequenced in a study of molecular identifiers for immune sequencing clone quantification. TCRdb fed the PCR reads into MiXCR, producing one record per CDR3 protein. The data contain more than 550,000 distinct CDR3 sequences, roughly 23% of them singletons. The source material was naive CD8+ T cells from blood, with Jurkat cell RNA spiked in. As to subset: FACS-sorted CD8+CD4-CCR7+CD45RA+ naive T cells. The origin of the receptors is a human donor in good health. Some libraries in this study had Jurkat cell RNA spiked in.

This clonotype was recorded at least ten times. This chain joins TRBV5-6 and TRBJ2-1; D perhaps matches TRBD1 (6 bases). CDR1 is SGHDT and CDR2 is YYEEEE in the germline V gene. The CDR3 spans 14 residues. V lost 6 bases to trimming and J lost 3 bases, with 13 bases between them. CDR3 amino acids: CASTEDRFYNEQFF. The CDR3 nucleotides are TGTGCCAGCACCGAAGACAGGTTCTACAATGAGCAGTTCTTC.

For this clonotype: One end of the junction fails to match germline, which may point to a read error. The chain combines TRBV6-2 or TRBV6-3 with TRBJ1-5; no reliable D call. CDR1 MNHEY and CDR2 SVGEGT come from the germline V gene. There are 13 residues in the CDR3. CDR3 sequence (DNA): TGTGCCAGCGCCTTCTGGTCGGGTCAGCACCAGCATTTT. Amino acids: CASAFWSGQHQHF.

This clonotype was seen many times. The chain combines TRBV3-1 with TRBJ2-5; D unresolved. This CDR3 is built from 12 residues. The V gene lost 3 bases and the J gene lost 2 bases, with 4 bases spanning the gap. CDR1 is LGHDT and CDR2 is YNNKEL in the germline V gene (reference sequence). The CDR3 region has the DNA TGTGCCAGCAGCCACGAGCAAGAGACCCAGTACTTC. Translation: CASSHEQETQYF.

In the case of this clonotype: A much larger clonotype is one base distant, so this may be a read error. V is TRBV7-6 and J is TRBJ2-5, with TRBD1 as a possible D gene (5 bases). CDR1 SGHVS and CDR2 FNYEAQ come from the germline V gene. This CDR3 is built from 15 residues. Here the CDR3 DNA reads TGTGCCATCAGCTTCTTAGACAGACCCCAAGAGACCCAGTACTTC. This codes for CAISFLDRPQETQYF.

The chain has TRBV12-3 or TRBV12-4 and TRBJ1-2; TRBD1 agrees at 7 bases. V shed 5 bases, J shed 0 bases, and the junction held 3 bases outside the gene matches. This CDR3 comprises 14 residues. CDR3 in amino acids: CASSTGTANYGYTF. The CDR3 nucleotides read TGTGCCAGCAGTACCGGGACAGCTAACTATGGCTACACCTTC.